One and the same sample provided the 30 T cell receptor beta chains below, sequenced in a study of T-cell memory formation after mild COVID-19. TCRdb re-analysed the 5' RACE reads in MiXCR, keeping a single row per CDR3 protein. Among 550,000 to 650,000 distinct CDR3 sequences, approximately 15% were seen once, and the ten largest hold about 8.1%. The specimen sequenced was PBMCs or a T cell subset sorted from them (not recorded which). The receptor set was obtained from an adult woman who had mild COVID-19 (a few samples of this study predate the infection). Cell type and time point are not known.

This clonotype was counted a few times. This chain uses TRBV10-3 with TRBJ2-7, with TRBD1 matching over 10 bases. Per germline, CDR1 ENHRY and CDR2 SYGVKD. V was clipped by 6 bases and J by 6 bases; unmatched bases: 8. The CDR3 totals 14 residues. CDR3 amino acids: CAIRDDRGRFEQYF. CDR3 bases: TGTGCCATCAGAGACGACAGGGGGCGATTCGAGCAGTACTTC.

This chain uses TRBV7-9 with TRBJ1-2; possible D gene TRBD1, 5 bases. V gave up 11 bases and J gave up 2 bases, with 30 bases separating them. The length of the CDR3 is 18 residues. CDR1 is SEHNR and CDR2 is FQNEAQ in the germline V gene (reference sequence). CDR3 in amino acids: CAGTKWGLGTTLNYGYTF. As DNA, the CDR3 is TGTGCCGGCACTAAGTGGGGCCTAGGCACCACCCTGAACTATGGCTACACCTTC.

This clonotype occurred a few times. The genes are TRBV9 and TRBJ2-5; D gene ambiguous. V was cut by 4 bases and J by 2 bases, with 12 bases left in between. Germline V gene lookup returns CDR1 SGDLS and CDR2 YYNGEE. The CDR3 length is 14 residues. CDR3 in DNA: TGTGCCAGCAGCTACGGTTCCATACAAGAGACCCAGTACTTC. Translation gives CASSYGSIQETQYF.

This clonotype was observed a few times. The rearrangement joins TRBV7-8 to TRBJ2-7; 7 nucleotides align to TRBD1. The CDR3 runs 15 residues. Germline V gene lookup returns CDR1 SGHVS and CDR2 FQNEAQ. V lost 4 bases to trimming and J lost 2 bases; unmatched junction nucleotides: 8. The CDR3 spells CASSSLPTGTYEQYF. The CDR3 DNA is TGTGCCAGCAGCTCCCTACCGACAGGGACCTACGAGCAGTACTTC.

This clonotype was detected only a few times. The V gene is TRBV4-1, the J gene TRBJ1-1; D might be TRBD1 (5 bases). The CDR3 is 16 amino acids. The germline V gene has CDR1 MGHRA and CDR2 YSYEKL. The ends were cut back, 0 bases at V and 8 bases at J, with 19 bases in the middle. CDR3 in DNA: TGCGCCAGCAGCCAAGAAAAGGCGGGAAAGGGGAGAGAAGCTTTCTTT. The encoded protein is CASSQEKAGKGREAFF.

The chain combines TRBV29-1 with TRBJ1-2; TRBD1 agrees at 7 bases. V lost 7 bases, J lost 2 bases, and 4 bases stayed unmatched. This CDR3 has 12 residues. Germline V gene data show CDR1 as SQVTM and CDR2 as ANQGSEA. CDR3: CSALGQNYGYTF. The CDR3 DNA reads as TGCAGCGCCCTGGGACAGAACTATGGCTACACCTTC.

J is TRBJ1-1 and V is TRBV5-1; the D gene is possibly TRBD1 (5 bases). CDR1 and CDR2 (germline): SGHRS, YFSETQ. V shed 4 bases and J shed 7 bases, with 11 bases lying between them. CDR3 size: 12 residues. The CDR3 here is CASSQRGSEAFF. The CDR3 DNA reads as TGCGCCAGCAGCCAAAGGGGCAGTGAAGCTTTCTTT.

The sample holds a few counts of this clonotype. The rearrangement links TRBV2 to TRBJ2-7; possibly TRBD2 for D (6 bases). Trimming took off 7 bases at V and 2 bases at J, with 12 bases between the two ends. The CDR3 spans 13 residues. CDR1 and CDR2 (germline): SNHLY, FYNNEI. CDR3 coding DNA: TGTGCCAGCATTGGAGCGGGCGCCTACGAGCAGTACTTC. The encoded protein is CASIGAGAYEQYF. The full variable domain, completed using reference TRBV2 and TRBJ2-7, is EPEVTQTPSHQVTQMGQEVILRCVPISNHLYFYWYRQILGQKVEFLVSFYNNEISEKSEIFDDQFSVERPDGSNFTLKIRSTKLEDSAMYFCASIGAGAYEQYFGPGTRLTVT.

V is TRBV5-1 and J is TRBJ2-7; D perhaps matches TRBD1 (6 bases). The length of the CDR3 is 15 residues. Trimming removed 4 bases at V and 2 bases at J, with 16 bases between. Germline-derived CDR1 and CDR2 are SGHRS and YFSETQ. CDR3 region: CASSHPRQGTYEQYF. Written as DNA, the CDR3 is TGCGCCAGCAGCCACCCCCGGCAGGGGACCTACGAGCAGTACTTC.

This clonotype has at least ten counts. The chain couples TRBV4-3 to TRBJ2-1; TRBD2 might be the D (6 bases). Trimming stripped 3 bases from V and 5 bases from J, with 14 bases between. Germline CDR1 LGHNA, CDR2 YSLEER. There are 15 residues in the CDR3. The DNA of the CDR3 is TGCGCCAGCAGCCAGGGCCTGGGGGGTCACAATGAGCAGTTCTTC. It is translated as CASSQGLGGHNEQFF.

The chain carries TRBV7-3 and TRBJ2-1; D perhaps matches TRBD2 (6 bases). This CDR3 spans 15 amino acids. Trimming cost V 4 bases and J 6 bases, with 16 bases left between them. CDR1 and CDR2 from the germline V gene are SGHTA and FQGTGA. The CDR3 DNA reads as TGTGCCAGCAGCTCTCGACTAGATTTCGTCAATGAGCAGTTCTTC. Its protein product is CASSSRLDFVNEQFF.

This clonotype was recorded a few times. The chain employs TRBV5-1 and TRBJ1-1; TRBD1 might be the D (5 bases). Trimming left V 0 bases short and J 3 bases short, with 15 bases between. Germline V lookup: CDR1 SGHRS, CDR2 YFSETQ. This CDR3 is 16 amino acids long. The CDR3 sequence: CASSLGLPAGDTEAFF. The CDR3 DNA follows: TGCGCCAGCAGCTTGGGTCTTCCCGCGGGGGACACTGAAGCTTTCTTT.

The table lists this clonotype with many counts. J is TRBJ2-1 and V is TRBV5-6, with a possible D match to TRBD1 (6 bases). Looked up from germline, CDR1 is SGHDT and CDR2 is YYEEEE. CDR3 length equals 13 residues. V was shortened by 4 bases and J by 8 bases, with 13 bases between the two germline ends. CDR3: CASSIAGAHEQFF. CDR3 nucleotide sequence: TGTGCCAGCAGCATTGCAGGGGCACATGAGCAGTTCTTC.

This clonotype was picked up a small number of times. The CDR3 sequence: CSAGTIFTGTEGTEAFF. The CDR3 DNA is TGCAGTGCTGGGACAATTTTTACCGGGACAGAAGGCACTGAAGCTTTCTTT. The chain combines TRBV20-1 with TRBJ1-1; 7 nucleotides match TRBD1. The length of the CDR3 is 17 residues. Per the germline V gene, CDR1 is DFQATT and CDR2 is SNEGSKA (reference sequence). Trimming cost V 5 bases and J 4 bases; bases outside gene matches: 19.

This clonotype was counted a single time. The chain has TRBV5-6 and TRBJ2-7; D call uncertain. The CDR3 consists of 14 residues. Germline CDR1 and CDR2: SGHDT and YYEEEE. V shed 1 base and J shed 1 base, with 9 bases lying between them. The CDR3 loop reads CASSLSRQSYEQYF. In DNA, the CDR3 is TGTGCCAGCAGCTTGTCGCGGCAATCCTACGAGCAGTACTTC.

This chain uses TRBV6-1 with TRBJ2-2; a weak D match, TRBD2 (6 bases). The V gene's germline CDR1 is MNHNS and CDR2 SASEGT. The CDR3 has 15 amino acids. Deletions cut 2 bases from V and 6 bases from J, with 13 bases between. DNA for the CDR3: TGTGCCAGCAGTGAAATACTAGCCGCGGCCGGGGAGCTGTTTTTT. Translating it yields CASSEILAAAGELFF.

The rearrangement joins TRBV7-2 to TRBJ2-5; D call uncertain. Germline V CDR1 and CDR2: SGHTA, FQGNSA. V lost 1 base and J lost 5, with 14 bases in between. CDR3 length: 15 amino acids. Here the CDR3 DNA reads TGTGCCAGCAGCTTAGACCCCATCGAGTGGGAGACCCAGTACTTC. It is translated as CASSLDPIEWETQYF. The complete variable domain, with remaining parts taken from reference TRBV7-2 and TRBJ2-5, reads GAGVSQSPSNKVTEKGKDVELRCDPISGHTALYWYRQSLGQGLEFLIYFQGNSAPDKSGLPSDRFSAERTGGSVSTLTIQRTQQEDSAVYLCASSLDPIEWETQYFGPGTRLLVL.

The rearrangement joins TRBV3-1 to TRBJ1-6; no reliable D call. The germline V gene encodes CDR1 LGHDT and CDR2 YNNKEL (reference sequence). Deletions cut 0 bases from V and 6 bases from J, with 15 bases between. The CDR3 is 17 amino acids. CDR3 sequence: CASSQDSFGKGNSPLHF. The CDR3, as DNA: TGTGCCAGCAGCCAAGATAGTTTCGGCAAGGGTAATTCACCCCTCCACTTT. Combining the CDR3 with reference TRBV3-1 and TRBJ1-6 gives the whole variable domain DTAVSQTPKYLVTQMGNDKSIKCEQNLGHDTMYWYKQDSKKFLKIMFSYNNKELIINETVPNRFSPKSPDKAHLNLHINSLELGDSAVYFCASSQDSFGKGNSPLHFGNGTRLTVT.

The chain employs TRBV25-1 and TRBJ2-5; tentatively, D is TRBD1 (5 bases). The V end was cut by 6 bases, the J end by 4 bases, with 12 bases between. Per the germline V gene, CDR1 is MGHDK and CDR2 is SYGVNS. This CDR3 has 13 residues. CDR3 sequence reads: CASRYMGLETQYF. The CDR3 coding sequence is TGTGCCAGCAGGTACATGGGGCTAGAGACCCAGTACTTC.

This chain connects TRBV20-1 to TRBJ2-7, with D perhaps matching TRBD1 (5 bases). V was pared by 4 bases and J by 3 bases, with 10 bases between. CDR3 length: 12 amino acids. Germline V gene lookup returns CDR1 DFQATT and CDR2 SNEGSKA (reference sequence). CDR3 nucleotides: TGCAGTGCTACTCAGGGTTACTACGAGCAGTACTTC. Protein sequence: CSATQGYYEQYF.

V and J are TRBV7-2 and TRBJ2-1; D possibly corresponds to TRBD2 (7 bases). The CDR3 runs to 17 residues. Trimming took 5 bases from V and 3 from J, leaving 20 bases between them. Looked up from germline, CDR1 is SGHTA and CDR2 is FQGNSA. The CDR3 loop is CASSPGRGGGIYNEQFF. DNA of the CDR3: TGTGCCAGCAGCCCCGGTAGAGGGGGGGGCATCTACAATGAGCAGTTCTTC.

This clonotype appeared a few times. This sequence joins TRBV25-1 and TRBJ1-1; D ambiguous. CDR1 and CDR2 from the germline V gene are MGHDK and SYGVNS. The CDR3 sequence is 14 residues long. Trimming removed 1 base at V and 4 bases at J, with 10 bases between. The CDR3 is CASSESIVPTEAFF. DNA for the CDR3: TGTGCCAGCAGTGAATCAATAGTTCCCACTGAAGCTTTCTTT.

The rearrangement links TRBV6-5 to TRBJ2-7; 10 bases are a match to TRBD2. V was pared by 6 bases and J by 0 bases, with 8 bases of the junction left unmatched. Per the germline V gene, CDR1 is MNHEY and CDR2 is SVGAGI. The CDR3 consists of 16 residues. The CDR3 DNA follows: TGTGCCAGCAGGGGAAAACTAGCGGGGAGCTCCTACGAGCAGTACTTC. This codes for CASRGKLAGSSYEQYF.

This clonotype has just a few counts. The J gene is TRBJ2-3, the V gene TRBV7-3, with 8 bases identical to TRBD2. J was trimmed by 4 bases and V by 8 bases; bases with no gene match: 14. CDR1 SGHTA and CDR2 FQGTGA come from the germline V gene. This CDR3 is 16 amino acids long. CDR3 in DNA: TGTGCCAGCTCCTCCGCCAGCGGGGGTCTGGCAGATACGCAGTATTTT. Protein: CASSSASGGLADTQYF.

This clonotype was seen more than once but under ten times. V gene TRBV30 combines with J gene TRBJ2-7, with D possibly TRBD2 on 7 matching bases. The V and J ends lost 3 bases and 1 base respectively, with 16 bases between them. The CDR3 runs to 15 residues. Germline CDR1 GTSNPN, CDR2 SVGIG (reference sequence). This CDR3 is CAWSEGEGVSYEQYF. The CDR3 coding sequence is TGTGCCTGGAGCGAGGGGGAGGGGGTATCCTACGAGCAGTACTTC.

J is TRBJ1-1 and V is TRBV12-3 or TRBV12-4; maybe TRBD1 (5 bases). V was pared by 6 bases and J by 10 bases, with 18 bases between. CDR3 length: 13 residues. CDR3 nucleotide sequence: TGTGCCAGCAGCTTCCAGGGTAATCCAGGAGCTTTCTTT. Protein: CASSFQGNPGAFF.

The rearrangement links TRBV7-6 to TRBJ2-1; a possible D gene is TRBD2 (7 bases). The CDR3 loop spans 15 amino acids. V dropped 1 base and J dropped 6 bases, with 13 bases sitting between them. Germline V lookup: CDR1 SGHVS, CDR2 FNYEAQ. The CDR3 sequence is CASSLVGGGLNEQFF. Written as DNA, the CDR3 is TGTGCCAGCAGCTTAGTCGGCGGGGGCCTCAATGAGCAGTTCTTC.

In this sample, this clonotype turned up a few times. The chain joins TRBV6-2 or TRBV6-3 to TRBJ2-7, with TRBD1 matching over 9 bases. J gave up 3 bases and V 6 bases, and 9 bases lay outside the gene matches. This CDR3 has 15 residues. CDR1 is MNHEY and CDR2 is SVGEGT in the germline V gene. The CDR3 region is CASRLTGTGYYEQYF. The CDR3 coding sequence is TGTGCCAGCAGGCTCACCGGGACAGGGTACTACGAGCAGTACTTC.

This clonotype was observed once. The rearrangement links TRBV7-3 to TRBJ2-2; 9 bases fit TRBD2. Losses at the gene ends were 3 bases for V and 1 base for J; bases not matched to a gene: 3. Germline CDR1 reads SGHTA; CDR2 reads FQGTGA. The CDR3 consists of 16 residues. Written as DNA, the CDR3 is TGTGCCAGCAGCTTCGGCGGGGGGGTGAACACCGGGGAGCTGTTTTTT. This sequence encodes CASSFGGGVNTGELFF.

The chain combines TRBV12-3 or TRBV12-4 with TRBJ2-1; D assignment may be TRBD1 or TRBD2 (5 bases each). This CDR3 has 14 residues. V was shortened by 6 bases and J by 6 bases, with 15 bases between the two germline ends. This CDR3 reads CASSTGSGGNEQFF. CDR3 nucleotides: TGTGCCAGCAGCACCGGGTCTGGGGGCAATGAGCAGTTCTTC.